Below are 8 T cell receptor beta chains sequenced from a single sample in a study of tissue T cells after allogeneic stem cell transplantation. Assay used: immunoSEQ multiplex PCR; TCRdb lists only in-frame clones, some missing. The sample includes 2,000 to 2,500 clones, roughly 80% of them seen just once. Sequenced material: ileal tissue, taken at autopsy. The source of these receptors is a male patient aged 35-69 years with steroid-refractory graft-versus-host disease after an allogeneic stem cell transplant. Some T cells may be graft donor cells.

The V and J genes are TRBV28 and TRBJ2-1; 12 bases are a match to TRBD2. V lost 6 bases, J lost 9 bases, and 12 bases stayed unmatched. Germline lookup yields CDR1 MDHEN and CDR2 SYDVKM. The CDR3 has 16 amino acids. The CDR3 DNA sequence: TGTGCCAGCAGCTCTAGCGGGGGGGCTTCCCGCTCTGAGCAGTTCTTC. It yields the protein CASSSSGGASRSEQFF.

V and J are TRBV28 and TRBJ2-2, with a tentative D call TRBD2 (6 bases). CDR3 length: 17 amino acids. V lost 5 bases, J lost 5 bases, and 21 bases lay in between. The V gene's germline CDR1 is MDHEN and CDR2 SYDVKM. CDR3 DNA: TGTGCCAGCAGTCTTCGTGGGACTTTCAAAACAACCGGGGAGCTGTTTTTT. Translated, it gives CASSLRGTFKTTGELFF.

Comment on this clone: The junction departs from the called germline gene at one end, perhaps through a read error. In DNA form, the CDR3 reads TGTGCCAGCAGCGTAGAGGCCCGGGACAGAGCTTTCTTT. Its translation: CASSVEARDRAFF. This chain connects TRBV11-2 to TRBJ1-1, with 7 bases identical to TRBD1. Germline V gives CDR1 SGHAT, CDR2 FQNNGV. The CDR3 spans 13 residues.

The rearrangement joins TRBV21-1 to TRBJ2-3; TRBD2 was called by the table and not checked on the DNA. TRBV21-1 is described as a pseudogene. This CDR3 spans 18 amino acids. The CDR3 DNA reads TGTGCCAGCACTCAATCAATCACTAGCGGGGGGGCAAAAGATACGCAGTATTTT. Protein product: CASTQSITSGGAKDTQYF.

This rearrangement joins TRBV2 to TRBJ2-5; 12 bases are a match to TRBD2. Germline V gives CDR1 SNHLY, CDR2 FYNNEI. The CDR3 extends over 16 amino acids. The J segment lost 2 bases and the V segment lost 7 bases, leaving 8 bases of the junction unmatched. The CDR3 sequence is CASKDRLAGVQETQYF. CDR3 nucleotide sequence: TGTGCCAGCAAGGATCGACTAGCGGGGGTGCAAGAGACCCAGTACTTC.

The CDR3 spells CASSSQGDRALSYEQYF. CDR3 nucleotide sequence: TGTGCCAGCAGCTCCCAGGGGGACAGGGCCCTCTCCTACGAGCAGTACTTC. The chain uses TRBV5-4 and TRBJ2-7; 9 nucleotides agree with TRBD1. V trimming: 3 bases; J trimming: 0 bases; junction bases outside the gene matches: 10. The CDR3 runs 17 residues. From germline, CDR1 is SGHNT and CDR2 YYREEE (reference sequence).

The V and J genes are TRBV6-5 and TRBJ1-6; 7 nucleotides line up with TRBD1. This CDR3 is 15 amino acids long. The junction had 7 bases not matched to a gene; V was cut back by 5 bases and J by 6 bases. Germline lookup yields CDR1 MNHEY and CDR2 SVGAGI. The DNA of the CDR3 is TGTGCCAGCAGTCTCCGGGACAGAAGTAATTCACCCCTCCACTTT. Translated, it gives CASSLRDRSNSPLHF.

The rearrangement uses TRBV27 and TRBJ1-6; possibly TRBD1 for D (6 bases). This CDR3 is 17 amino acids long. Trimming left V 3 bases short and J 0 bases short, with 12 bases between. Germline CDR1 MNHEY, CDR2 SMNVEV (reference sequence). DNA of the CDR3: TGTGCCAGCAGTTTTGAGGGGGGCTACTCCTATAATTCACCCCTCCACTTT. It yields the protein CASSFEGGYSYNSPLHF.